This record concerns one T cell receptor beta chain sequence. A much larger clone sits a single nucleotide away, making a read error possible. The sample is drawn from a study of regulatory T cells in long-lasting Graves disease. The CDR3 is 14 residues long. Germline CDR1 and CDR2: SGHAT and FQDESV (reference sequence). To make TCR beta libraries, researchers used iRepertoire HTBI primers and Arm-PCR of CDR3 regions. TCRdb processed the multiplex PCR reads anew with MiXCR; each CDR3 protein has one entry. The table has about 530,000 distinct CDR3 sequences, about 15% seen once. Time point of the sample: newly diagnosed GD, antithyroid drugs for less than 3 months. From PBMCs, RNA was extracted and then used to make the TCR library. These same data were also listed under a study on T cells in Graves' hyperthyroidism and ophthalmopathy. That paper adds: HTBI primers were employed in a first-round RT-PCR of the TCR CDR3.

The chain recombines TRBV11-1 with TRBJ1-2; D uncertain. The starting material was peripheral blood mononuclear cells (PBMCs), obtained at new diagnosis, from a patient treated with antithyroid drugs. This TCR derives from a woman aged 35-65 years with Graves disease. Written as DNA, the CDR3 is TGTGCCAGCAGCTTTTTTGAGGCGAACTATGGCTACGCCTTC. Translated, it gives CASSFFEANYGYAF.